The 18 T cell receptor beta chains below all came from one sample that was sequenced in a study of monozygotic twins with inflammatory bowel disease. TCRdb re-called the 5' RACE reads; one entry per CDR3 protein, DNA not given. The specimen's table records about 160,000 distinct CDR3 sequences. Sequencing used blood. Receptor source: a human donor with ulcerative colitis or Crohn's disease, or a healthy co-twin of an affected twin (not recorded which).

This sequence joins TRBV12-3 or TRBV12-4 and TRBJ2-1; the TCRdb D gene call, TRBD2, has no DNA to confirm it. The CDR3 extends over 15 amino acids. CDR3: CASSFGLAGYNEQFF.

This chain links TRBV5-4 with TRBJ1-2; with no DNA, the TCRdb D assignment of TRBD1 cannot be verified. The germline V gene encodes CDR1 SGHNT and CDR2 YYREEE (reference sequence). The CDR3 spans 13 residues. CDR3 loop: CASSLNGAAGYTF.

The V gene is TRBV4-1, the J gene TRBJ2-7; TCRdb names TRBD1, which stays unverified in the absence of DNA. Germline CDR1 MGHRA, CDR2 YSYEKL. The CDR3 is 14 amino acids. CDR3 protein: CASSQEPSRHEQYF.

V gene TRBV29-1 combines with J gene TRBJ2-1. The germline V gene has CDR1 SQVTM and CDR2 ANQGSEA. The CDR3 loop spans 13 amino acids. CDR3 sequence: CSVDVGFDDEQFF.

V is TRBV5-1 and J is TRBJ1-5; checking the TCRdb D call of TRBD1 is not possible without DNA. The germline CDR1 and CDR2 sequences are SGHRS and YFSETQ. This CDR3 has 16 amino acids. The CDR3: CASSTGQGAGNQPQHF.

This sequence joins TRBV7-9 and TRBJ2-5. The CDR3 runs to 15 residues. From germline, CDR1 is SEHNR and CDR2 FQNEAQ (reference sequence). This CDR3 is CASSLWLSVQETQYF. Full variable domain (remainder filled in from reference TRBV7-9 and TRBJ2-5): DTGVSQNPRHKITKRGQNVTFRCDPISEHNRLYWYRQTLGQGPEFLTYFQNEAQLEKSRLLSDRFSAERPKGSFSTLEIQRTEQGDSAMYLCASSLWLSVQETQYFGPGTRLLVL.

The V gene is TRBV18, the J gene TRBJ2-2; the D gene TCRdb calls, TRBD2, cannot be checked with no DNA. CDR1 and CDR2 from the germline V gene are KGHSH and LQKENI. The CDR3 contains 15 residues. This CDR3 reads CASSPLAGPTGELFF.

The V gene is TRBV6-1, the J gene TRBJ2-5. The CDR3 is 13 amino acids. Germline CDR1 reads MNHNS; CDR2 reads SASEGT. CDR3 sequence reads: CASSEALQETQYF.

V and J are TRBV20-1 and TRBJ1-4; absent DNA, TCRdb's TRBD1 call cannot be checked. The CDR3 covers 14 residues. Germline CDR1 DFQATT, CDR2 SNEGSKA (reference sequence). CDR3 region: CSARLGTDNEKLFF.

This CDR3 reads CASSVQDLRTEAFF. This chain uses TRBV9 with TRBJ1-1. Germline V gene sequence: CDR1 SGDLS, CDR2 YYNGEE. This CDR3 has 14 residues.

This chain joins TRBV2 and TRBJ1-4; TCRdb's D gene call, TRBD1, goes unchecked for lack of DNA. The length of the CDR3 is 14 residues. CDR1 SNHLY and CDR2 FYNNEI come from the germline V gene. CDR3 region: CASSEGQGDEKLFF.

CDR3 residues: CASGLEAETQYF. The J gene is TRBJ2-5, the V gene TRBV12-5. Germline V gene data show CDR1 as LGHNT and CDR2 as FRNRAP. The CDR3 consists of 12 residues.

This chain uses TRBV5-6 with TRBJ2-1; TCRdb indicates TRBD2, and absent DNA this call remains unverified. Germline CDR1 is SGHDT and CDR2 is YYEEEE. The CDR3 runs 18 residues. The CDR3 here is CASSFPGRGRASYNEQFF.

V gene TRBV20-1 combines with J gene TRBJ1-2. Germline CDR1 reads DFQATT; CDR2 reads SNEGSKA (reference sequence). The CDR3 has 13 amino acids. CDR3 in amino acids: CSASTPANYGYTF.

The chain recombines TRBV4-2 with TRBJ1-5. The CDR3 extends over 17 amino acids. Germline assignment: CDR1 LGHNA and CDR2 YNFKEQ. CDR3 sequence: CASSQAGSWAEYQPQHF.

The V call is TRBV6-1, the J call TRBJ1-2. This CDR3 contains 14 residues. The germline gives CDR1 MNHNS, CDR2 SASEGT. The CDR3 protein is CASSEAGANYGYTF.

The chain is built from TRBV5-6 and TRBJ1-4. The CDR3 is 15 residues long. CDR1 and CDR2 (germline): SGHDT, YYEEEE. CDR3 loop: CASSTDIRSGEKLFF.

The CDR3 protein is CASSLAGVYSTYEQYF. The chain combines TRBV5-1 with TRBJ2-7; TCRdb names TRBD1, which stays unverified in the absence of DNA. The CDR3 has 16 residues. Germline CDR1 reads SGHRS; CDR2 reads YFSETQ. Full variable domain (outside the CDR3, taken from reference TRBV5-1 and TRBJ2-7): KAGVTQTPRYLIKTRGQQVTLSCSPISGHRSVSWYQQTPGQGLQFLFEYFSETQRNKGNFPGRFSGRQFSNSRSEMNVSTLELGDSALYLCASSLAGVYSTYEQYFGPGTRLTVT.